The source of this T cell receptor (beta chain) is a study of blood T cell repertoires in COVID-19. In the source study's methods: Reference gene primer amplification gave nucleated cell count estimates. Repertoires were generated with immunoSEQ multiplex PCR, while TCRdb's copy carries only in-frame clones and drops some. D and trimming come from the DNA, and the V and J calls and clone size come from that table. The sample holds 300,000 to 350,000 clones, about 90% seen once. The CDR3 spans 16 residues. Germline CDR1 is LGHDT and CDR2 is YNNKEL (reference sequence). V lost 1 base, J lost 7 bases, and 8 bases stayed unmatched.

This sequence joins TRBV3-1 (or the pseudogene TRBV3-2) and TRBJ2-4; 9 nucleotides agree with TRBD1. Sequencing used peripheral blood. The clonotype comes from a woman aged 50 to 60 with COVID-19, enrolled during active disease. In DNA form, the CDR3 reads TGTGCCAGCAGCCAAGCCCCTACAGGGGGCCAGAACATTCAGTACTTC. Protein sequence: CASSQAPTGGQNIQYF.